This TCR beta chain was observed in a study of cytomegalovirus exposure and HLA in healthy donors. The CDR3 totals 12 residues. The germline CDR1 and CDR2 sequences are ENHRY and SYGVKD. Trimming removed 3 bases at V and 4 bases at J, with 5 bases between. Only in-frame clones appear in the TCRdb table, and some are missing; sequencing was by immunoSEQ multiplex PCR. The data hold more than 100,000 clones, with around nine tenths observed a single time. The sequence derives from a young man in good health and CMV-seronegative. The chain links TRBV10-3 to TRBJ2-3; D not resolved. The sample comprised PBMCs. The CDR3 spells CAISDGADTQYF. The DNA for the CDR3 is TGTGCCATCAGTGACGGAGCAGATACGCAGTATTTT.